These T cell receptor beta chains were read from a single sample in a study of technical replicates of blood from a few donors. The assay was immunoSEQ multiplex PCR, and TCRdb's table has in-frame clones only and misses some. The repertoire holds about 63,000 clones, around 87% seen once, with about 5.1% in the top ten. Sample: PBMCs. The receptors derive from a human donor in good health. Some clones in this sample may be carry-over from other donors' samples. The conserved cysteine and the conserved F or W are not part of the CDR3 here.

V gene: TRBV4-1; CDR3 protein: ASSQVAGGTDTQY
V gene: TRBV4-2; CDR3 protein: ASSQDGGAYEQY
V gene: TRBV6-4; CDR3 protein: ASSLLAGGLNEQF
V gene: TRBV27; CDR3 protein: ASSLSSGRWYNEQF
V gene: TRBV5-1; CDR3 protein: ASSLAGTATNEKLF
V gene: TRBV7-3; CDR3 protein: ASSLEARTEAF
V gene: TRBV9; CDR3 protein: ASSRGGVQETQY
V gene: TRBV9; CDR3 protein: ASSVDPDRGDYGYT
V gene: TRBV9; CDR3 protein: ASSVDVTGHLAGELF
V gene: TRBV7-2; CDR3 protein: ASSGSGRVETQY
V gene: TRBV4-2; CDR3 protein: ASSQVAGNTIY
V gene: TRBV4-2; CDR3 protein: ASSPRFGGLHTGELF
V gene: TRBV7-9; CDR3 protein: ASSPSGSDEQF
V gene: TRBV2; CDR3 protein: ASHHGSNGRYT
V gene: TRBV6-5; CDR3 protein: ASSYGPGTEQY
V gene: TRBV30; CDR3 protein: AWSLQGAFYDEQY
V gene: TRBV19; CDR3 protein: ASRGTEGQPQH
V gene: TRBV5-1; CDR3 protein: ASSLVATGGSNYGYT
V gene: TRBV5-4; CDR3 protein: ASSPGGGTSTDTQY
V gene: TRBV9; CDR3 protein: ASSGQAGYT
V gene: TRBV29-1; CDR3 protein: SVETRGEQY
V gene: TRBV5-1; CDR3 protein: ASSLAQYNEQF
V gene: TRBV7-2; CDR3 protein: ASSLGSGGSYEQY
V gene: TRBV7-9; CDR3 protein: ASSSGQFGTGELF
V gene: TRBV21-1; CDR3 protein: ASSNKAGSFQETQY
V gene: TRBV19; CDR3 protein: ASSRQGLETQY
V gene: TRBV9; CDR3 protein: ASSRGMGTLPYEQY
V gene: TRBV2; CDR3 protein: ASTAGYGYT
V gene: TRBV4-3; CDR3 protein: ASSPTWAGSLNEQF
V gene: TRBV5-6; CDR3 protein: ASSLEQAVATQY
V gene: TRBV10-3; CDR3 protein: AISVARGSSYEQY
V gene: TRBV9; CDR3 protein: ASSAGTGGGQPQH
V gene: TRBV14; CDR3 protein: ASSHPTWEDRGPEQY
V gene: TRBV2; CDR3 protein: ASSRSRGSSYNEQF
V gene: TRBV19; CDR3 protein: ASSPNGLAGGPVGNEQF
V gene: TRBV4-3; CDR3 protein: ASSQDGRPSATNEQF
V gene: TRBV30; CDR3 protein: ARTGLHYNEQF
V gene: TRBV11-1; CDR3 protein: ASSQTSGGAGELF
V gene: TRBV27; CDR3 protein: ASSLSQGTSGRRNEQY
V gene: TRBV29-1; CDR3 protein: SAGTSGHPDTQY
V gene: TRBV2; CDR3 protein: ASRVTSGGVDTQY
V gene: TRBV7-3; CDR3 protein: ASSQLAQETQY
V gene: TRBV2; CDR3 protein: ASSETPPGGASYEQY